The present T cell receptor (beta chain) was sequenced within a study of shared clonotypes between healthy human individuals. Overall study results and limits: Donor clonotype sharing was expected to depend on sequencing depth. It was the few donors that limited the genetic and exposure-history diversity represented. Shared clonotypes across all four donors exceeded non-shared ones in generation probability.

Deep was the level at which the assay was run. Measured with immunoSEQ multiplex PCR; TCRdb has only the in-frame clones, and not every one. The top ten hold around a third of the sample, which has around 690,000 clones, roughly 88% seen once. For this clone: No antigen is known for it.

The source of this sequence is a man younger than 35 in good health. Some clones in this sample may be carry-over from other donors' samples. Sequenced material: memory CD8+ T cells from PBMCs. Subset given: CD45RO+ cells pooled with CCR7-negative TemRA cells.

In DNA, the CDR3 is TGTGCCAGCTCGGAGCGGGAGACGAACACCGGGGAGCTGTTTTTT. Translated, it gives CASSERETNTGELFF. The V and J genes are TRBV7-2 and TRBJ2-2, with TRBD2 matching 8 bases. The germline V gene encodes CDR1 SGHTA and CDR2 FQGNSA. Trimming at V came to 8 bases and at J to 0 bases, leaving 5 bases not matched to a gene. The CDR3 spans 15 residues.